Listed here are 16 T cell receptor beta chains from one sample, sequenced in a study of blood T cells in healthy people across ages. A second PCR, run for roughly 7 to 12 cycles, used a sample-barcoded 5' primer plus a J-beta primer mix. TCRdb called the 5' RACE reads again in MiXCR, with one record for every CDR3 protein. In the table there are about 1 million distinct CDR3 sequences, under 45% of which are singletons. The sequenced material came from blood. These receptor sequences come from a woman in her sixties or seventies in good health.

This sequence joins TRBV6-1 and TRBJ2-5; possibly TRBD2 for D (6 bases). The end of the DNA is better explained by TRBJ2-7, so the J call may be wrong. The V gene's germline CDR1 is MNHNS and CDR2 SASEGT. The length of the CDR3 is 14 residues. The chain's CDR3 is CASSVVLASYEQYF. The CDR3, as DNA: TGTGCCAGCAGTGTGGTGCTAGCGTCTTACGAGCAGTACTTC.

This clonotype was observed a handful of times. The rearrangement uses TRBV5-1 and TRBJ2-7; perhaps TRBD2 as D (6 bases). V lost 3 bases to trimming and J lost 1 base, with 11 bases between them. CDR1 SGHRS and CDR2 YFSETQ come from the germline V gene. The CDR3 totals 14 residues. The CDR3 nucleotides are TGCGCCAGCAGCTGGATAGGACTATCCTACGAGCAGTACTTC. Translated: CASSWIGLSYEQYF.

The chain carries TRBV27 and TRBJ2-1; 11 positions agree with TRBD2. The CDR3 covers 16 residues. Germline V gene data show CDR1 as MNHEY and CDR2 as SMNVEV (reference sequence). The trim removed 7 bases at V and 9 bases at J, leaving 14 bases unmatched. Here the CDR3 DNA reads TGTGCCAGCACCCTAGTGGCTAGCGGGAGGTCCGGTGAGCAGTTCTTC. Protein product: CASTLVASGRSGEQFF.

The sample holds one count of this clonotype. V and J are TRBV2 and TRBJ2-1; the match to TRBD2 covers 12 bases. The CDR3 runs 12 residues. J lost 15 bases, V lost 7 bases, and 7 bases had no gene match. CDR1 and CDR2 from the germline V gene are SNHLY and FYNNEI. The DNA of the CDR3 is TGTGCCAGCACTCCGACTAGCGGGAGTCTGTTCTTC. It specifies CASTPTSGSLFF.

This rearrangement joins TRBV7-9 to TRBJ2-7; D not resolved. CDR1 is SEHNR and CDR2 is FQNEAQ in the germline V gene (reference sequence). V was pared by 4 bases and J by 1 base, with 17 bases between. CDR3 length equals 16 residues. The CDR3 region has the DNA TGTGCCAGCAGCTGGGTGGGAATCGGCGGTTCCTACGAGCAGTACTTC. This gives the protein CASSWVGIGGSYEQYF.

This chain joins TRBV27 and TRBJ1-1; D not certain. CDR1 and CDR2 (germline): MNHEY, SMNVEV (reference sequence). Trimming stripped 0 bases from V and 4 bases from J, with 18 bases between. The CDR3 covers 17 residues. CDR3 sequence (DNA): TGTGCCAGCAGTTTATCAAGTACGGGGAGGGTAACCACTGAAGCTTTCTTT. Its protein product is CASSLSSTGRVTTEAFF.

This clonotype was seen more than once but under ten times. The gene calls are TRBV10-3 and TRBJ2-1; D possibly corresponds to TRBD2 (6 bases). Trimming took off 11 bases at V and 0 bases at J, with 14 bases between the two ends. The germline V gene has CDR1 ENHRY and CDR2 SYGVKD. CDR3 size: 14 residues. CDR3 bases: TGTGCCTCCTATAGCGGAAACTCCTACAATGAGCAGTTCTTC. Its protein is CASYSGNSYNEQFF.

This chain uses TRBV7-2 with TRBJ2-1, with TRBD2 matching 8 bases. The CDR3 runs to 16 residues. Germline V gene lookup returns CDR1 SGHTA and CDR2 FQGNSA. With 0 bases clipped from V and 2 bases from J, the junction kept 3 bases outside the gene matches. The CDR3 DNA sequence: TGTGCCAGCAGCTTAGCGTTTAGCGGGACCTACAATGAGCAGTTCTTC. This codes for CASSLAFSGTYNEQFF.

The CDR3 sequence: CSARGQGANIGEQYF. CDR3 DNA: TGCAGTGCTCGGGGACAGGGGGCGAATATCGGCGAGCAGTACTTC. The genes are TRBV20-1 and TRBJ2-7; 12 bases are shared with TRBD1. After removal of 5 bases from V and 6 bases from J, the junction contained 11 bases not matched to a gene. CDR1 is DFQATT, CDR2 SNEGSKA, per germline (reference sequence). This CDR3 is 15 amino acids long.

The chain joins TRBV30 to TRBJ2-3; no clear D. Germline V gives CDR1 GTSNPN, CDR2 SVGIG (reference sequence). CDR3 length equals 13 residues. The V end was cut by 0 bases, the J end by 4 bases, with 8 bases between. The CDR3 spells CAWSVQGPDTQYF. Written as DNA, the CDR3 is TGTGCCTGGAGTGTACAAGGGCCAGATACGCAGTATTTT.

This clonotype was seen only a few times. A junction boundary mismatches the germline segment, possibly from a read error. This chain links TRBV20-1 with TRBJ2-1; 8 nucleotides line up with TRBD2. The CDR3 loop spans 15 amino acids. Germline CDR1 reads DFQATT; CDR2 reads SNEGSKA (reference sequence). CDR3 residues: CSATPGLDSSNEQFF. The CDR3 DNA reads as TGCAGTGCTACTCCGGGACTAGATTCCTCCAATGAGCAGTTCTTC.

The V gene is TRBV20-1, the J gene TRBJ2-7, with D maybe TRBD1 (6 bases). The length of the CDR3 is 14 residues. The V end was cut by 3 bases, the J end by 4 bases, with 16 bases between. In germline, CDR1 is DFQATT, CDR2 SNEGSKA (reference sequence). The CDR3 protein is CSASSRGAHYEQYF. The CDR3 DNA is TGCAGTGCTAGTTCCAGGGGTGCCCATTACGAGCAGTACTTC.

The chain links TRBV14 to TRBJ1-4; no clear D. The CDR3 covers 13 residues. With 4 bases removed from V and 7 bases from J, the gap between germline ends came to 10 bases. Germline-derived CDR1 and CDR2 are SGHDN and FVKESK. In nucleotides, the CDR3 is TGTGCCAGCAGCCCGCTAGTCGGTGAAAAACTGTTTTTT. It codes for CASSPLVGEKLFF.

Only a few counts were recorded for this clonotype. The V call is TRBV10-1, the J call TRBJ2-1, with TRBD2 identical over 7 bases. Trimming at V came to 7 bases and at J to 9 bases, leaving 9 bases not matched to a gene. Germline V gene sequence: CDR1 WNHNN, CDR2 SYGVQD (reference sequence). This CDR3 has 13 residues. The CDR3 reads CASMGLPGGEQFF. CDR3 nucleotides: TGCGCCAGCATGGGACTACCCGGGGGTGAGCAGTTCTTC.

This clonotype came up a few times. It may be a read error: a sequence one base away is much more abundant. The chain recombines TRBV27 with TRBJ2-5, with TRBD1 matching 10 bases. The V and J ends lost 5 bases and 11 bases, in that order; junction bases with no gene match: 14. Germline V gene data show CDR1 as MNHEY and CDR2 as SMNVEV (reference sequence). The length of the CDR3 is 15 residues. CDR3 residues: CASSAPGQGRHEQYF. The CDR3 DNA is TGTGCCAGCAGTGCCCCGGGACAGGGGAGGCATGAGCAGTACTTC.

The chain combines TRBV18 with TRBJ2-4, with 14 bases fitting TRBD2. The junction had 4 bases not matched to a gene; V was cut back by 3 bases and J by 6 bases. The CDR3 is 16 residues long. The germline V gene has CDR1 KGHSH and CDR2 LQKENI. The DNA of the CDR3 is TGTGCCAGCTCACCGACTAGCGGGGGGGACGGAAACATTCAGTACTTC. Amino acid sequence: CASSPTSGGDGNIQYF.